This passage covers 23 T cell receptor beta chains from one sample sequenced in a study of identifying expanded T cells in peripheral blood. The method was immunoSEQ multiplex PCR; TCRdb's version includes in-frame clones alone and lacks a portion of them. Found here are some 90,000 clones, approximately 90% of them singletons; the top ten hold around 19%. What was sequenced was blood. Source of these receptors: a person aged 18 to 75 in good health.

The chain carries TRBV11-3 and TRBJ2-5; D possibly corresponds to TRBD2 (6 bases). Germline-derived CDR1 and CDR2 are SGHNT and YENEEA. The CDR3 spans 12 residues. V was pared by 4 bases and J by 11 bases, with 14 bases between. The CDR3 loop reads CASSSDAGLQYF. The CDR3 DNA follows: TGTGCCAGCAGCTCCGACGCGGGGTTACAGTACTTC.

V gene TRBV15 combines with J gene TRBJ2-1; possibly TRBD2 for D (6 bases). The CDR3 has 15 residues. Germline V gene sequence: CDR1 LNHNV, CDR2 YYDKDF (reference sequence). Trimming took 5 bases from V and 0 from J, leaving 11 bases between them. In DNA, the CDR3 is TGTGCCACCAGCCGGGGGAGGAGCTCCTACAATGAGCAGTTCTTC. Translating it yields CATSRGRSSYNEQFF.

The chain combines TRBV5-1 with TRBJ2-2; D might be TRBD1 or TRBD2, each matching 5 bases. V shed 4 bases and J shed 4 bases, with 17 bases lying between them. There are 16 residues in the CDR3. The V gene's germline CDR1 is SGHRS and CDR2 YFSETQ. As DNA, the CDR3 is TGCGCCAGCAGCCCACACCGGGACGGGACCACCGGGGAGCTGTTTTTT. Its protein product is CASSPHRDGTTGELFF.

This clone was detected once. CDR3 in DNA: TGTGCCAGCAGCCGAACAGGGAACCCCGGTTACGAGCAGTACTTC. Translation gives CASSRTGNPGYEQYF. V is TRBV7-2 and J is TRBJ2-7; possibly TRBD1 for D (6 bases). V lost 5 bases, J lost 4 bases, and 18 bases lay in between. Germline V gene sequence: CDR1 SGHTA, CDR2 FQGNSA. The CDR3 sequence is 15 residues long.

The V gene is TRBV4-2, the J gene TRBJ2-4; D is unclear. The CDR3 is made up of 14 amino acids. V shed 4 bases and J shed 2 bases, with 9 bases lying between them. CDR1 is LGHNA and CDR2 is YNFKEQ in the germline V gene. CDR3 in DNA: TGTGCCAGCAGCCCGGACGATTCCAAAAACATTCAGTACTTC. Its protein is CASSPDDSKNIQYF.

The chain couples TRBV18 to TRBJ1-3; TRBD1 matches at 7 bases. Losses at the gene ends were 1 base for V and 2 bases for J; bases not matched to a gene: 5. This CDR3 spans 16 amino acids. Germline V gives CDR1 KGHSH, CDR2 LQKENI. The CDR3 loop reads CASSPQLGGPGNTIYF. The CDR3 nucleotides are TGTGCCAGCTCACCACAACTAGGGGGCCCTGGAAACACCATATATTTT.

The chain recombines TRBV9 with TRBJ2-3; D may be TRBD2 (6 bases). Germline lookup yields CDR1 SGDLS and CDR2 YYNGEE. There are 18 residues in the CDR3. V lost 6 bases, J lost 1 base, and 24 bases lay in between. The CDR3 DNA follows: TGTGCCAGCACCCAAGGAGGGCGCCCTGGGGGTGGCACAGATACGCAGTATTTT. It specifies CASTQGGRPGGGTDTQYF. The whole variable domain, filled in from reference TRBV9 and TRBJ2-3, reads DSGVTQTPKHLITATGQRVTLRCSPRSGDLSVYWYQQSLDQGLQFLIQYYNGEERAKGNILERFSAQQFPDLHSELNLSSLELGDSALYFCASTQGGRPGGGTDTQYFGPGTRLTVL.

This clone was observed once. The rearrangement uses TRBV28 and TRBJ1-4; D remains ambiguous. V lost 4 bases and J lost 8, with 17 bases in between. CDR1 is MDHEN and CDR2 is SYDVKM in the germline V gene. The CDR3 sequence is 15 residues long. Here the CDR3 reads CASSSPTSGGEKLFF. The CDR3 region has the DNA TGTGCCAGCAGTTCCCCGACGTCGGGTGGAGAAAAACTGTTTTTT.

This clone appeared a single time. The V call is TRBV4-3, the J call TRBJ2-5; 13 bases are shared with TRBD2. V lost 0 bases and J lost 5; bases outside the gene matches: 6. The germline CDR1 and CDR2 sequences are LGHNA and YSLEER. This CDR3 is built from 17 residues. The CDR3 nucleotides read TGCGCCAGCAGCCAAGACTTTTCGGGACTAGCGGGGGAGACCCAGTACTTC. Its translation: CASSQDFSGLAGETQYF.

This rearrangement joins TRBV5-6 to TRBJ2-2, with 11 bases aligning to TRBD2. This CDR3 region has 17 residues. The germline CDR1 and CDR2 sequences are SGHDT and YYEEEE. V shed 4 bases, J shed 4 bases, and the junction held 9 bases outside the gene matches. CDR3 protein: CASSPTSGVYGTGELFF. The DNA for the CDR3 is TGTGCCAGCAGCCCGACTAGCGGGGTATACGGCACCGGGGAGCTGTTTTTT.

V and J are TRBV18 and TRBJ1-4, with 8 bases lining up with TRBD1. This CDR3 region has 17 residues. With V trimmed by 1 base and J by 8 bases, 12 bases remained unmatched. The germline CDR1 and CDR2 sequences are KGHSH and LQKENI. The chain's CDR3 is CASSPLGGQGLNEKLFF. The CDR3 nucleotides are TGTGCCAGCTCACCACTCGGCGGACAGGGATTGAACGAAAAACTGTTTTTT.

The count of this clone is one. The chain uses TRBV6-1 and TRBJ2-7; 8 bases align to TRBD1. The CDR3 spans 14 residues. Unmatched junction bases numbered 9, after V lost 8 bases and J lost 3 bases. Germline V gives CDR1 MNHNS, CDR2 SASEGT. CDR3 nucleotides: TGTGCCAGCTTAATGGACAGGGAAGGCTACGAGCAGTACTTC. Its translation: CASLMDREGYEQYF.

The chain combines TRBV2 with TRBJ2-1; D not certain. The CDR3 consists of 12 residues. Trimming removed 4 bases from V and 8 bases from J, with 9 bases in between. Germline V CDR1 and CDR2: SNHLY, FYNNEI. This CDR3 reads CASSGYGDEQFF. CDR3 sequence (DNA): TGTGCCAGCAGTGGGTACGGTGATGAGCAGTTCTTC.

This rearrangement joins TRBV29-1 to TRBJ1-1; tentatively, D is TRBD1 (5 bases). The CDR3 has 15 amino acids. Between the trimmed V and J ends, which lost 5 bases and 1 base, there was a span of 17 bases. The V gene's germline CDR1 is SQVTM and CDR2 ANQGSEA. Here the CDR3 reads CSVHREAGPNTEAFF. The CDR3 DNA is TGCAGCGTTCACCGGGAGGCAGGGCCGAACACTGAAGCTTTCTTT.

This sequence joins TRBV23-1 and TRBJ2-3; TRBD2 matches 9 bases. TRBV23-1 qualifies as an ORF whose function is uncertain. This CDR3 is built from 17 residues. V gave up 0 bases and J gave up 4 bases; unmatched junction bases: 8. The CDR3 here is CASSQSPGLAIPDTQYF. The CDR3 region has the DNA TGCGCCAGCAGTCAATCGCCGGGACTAGCAATCCCAGATACGCAGTATTTT.

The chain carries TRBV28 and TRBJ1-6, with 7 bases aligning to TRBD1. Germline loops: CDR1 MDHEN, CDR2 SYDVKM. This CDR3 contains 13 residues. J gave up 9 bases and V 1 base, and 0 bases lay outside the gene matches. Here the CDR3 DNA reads TGTGCCAGCAGTTTATACAGGGGTTCACCCCTCCACTTT. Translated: CASSLYRGSPLHF.

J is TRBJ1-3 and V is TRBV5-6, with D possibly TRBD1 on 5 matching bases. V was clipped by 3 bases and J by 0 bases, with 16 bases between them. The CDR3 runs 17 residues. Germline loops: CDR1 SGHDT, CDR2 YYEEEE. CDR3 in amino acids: CASSSPGRLASGNTIYF. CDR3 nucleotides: TGTGCCAGCAGCTCTCCGGGACGGTTAGCCTCTGGAAACACCATATATTTT.

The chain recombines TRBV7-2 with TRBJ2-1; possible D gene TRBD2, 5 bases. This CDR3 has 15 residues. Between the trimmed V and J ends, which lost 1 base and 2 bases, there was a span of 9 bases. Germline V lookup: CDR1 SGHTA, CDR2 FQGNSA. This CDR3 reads CASSLGAETYNEQFF. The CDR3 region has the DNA TGTGCCAGCAGCTTAGGAGCGGAGACCTACAATGAGCAGTTCTTC.

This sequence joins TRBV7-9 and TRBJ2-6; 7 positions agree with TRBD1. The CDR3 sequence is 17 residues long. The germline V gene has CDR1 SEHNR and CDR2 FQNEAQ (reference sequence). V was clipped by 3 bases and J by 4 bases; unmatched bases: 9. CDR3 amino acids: CASSFDRVLSGANVLTF. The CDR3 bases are TGTGCCAGCAGCTTTGACAGGGTTTTATCGGGGGCCAACGTCCTGACTTTC.

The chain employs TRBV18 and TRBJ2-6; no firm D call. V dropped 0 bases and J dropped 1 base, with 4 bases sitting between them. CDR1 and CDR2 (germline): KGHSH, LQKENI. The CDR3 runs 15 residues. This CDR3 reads CASSPPSSGANVLTF. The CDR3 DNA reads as TGTGCCAGCTCACCACCAAGTTCTGGGGCCAACGTCCTGACTTTC. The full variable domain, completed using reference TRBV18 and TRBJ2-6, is NAGVMQNPRHLVRRRGQEARLRCSPMKGHSHVYWYRQLPEEGLKFMVYLQKENIIDESGMPKERFSAEFPKEGPSILRIQQVVRGDSAAYFCASSPPSSGANVLTFGAGSRLTVL.

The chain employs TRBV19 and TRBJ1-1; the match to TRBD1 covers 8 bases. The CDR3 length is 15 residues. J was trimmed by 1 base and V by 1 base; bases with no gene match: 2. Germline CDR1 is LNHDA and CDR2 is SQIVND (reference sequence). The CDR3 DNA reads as TGTGCCAGTAGTATAGGAGGACAGGGGAACACTGAAGCTTTCTTT. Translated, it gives CASSIGGQGNTEAFF.

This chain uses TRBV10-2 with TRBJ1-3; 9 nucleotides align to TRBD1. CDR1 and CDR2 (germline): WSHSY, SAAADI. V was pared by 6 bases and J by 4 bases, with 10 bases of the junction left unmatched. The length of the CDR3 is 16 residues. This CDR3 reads CASSPPQGAPGNTIYF. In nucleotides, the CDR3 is TGCGCCAGCAGCCCCCCACAGGGGGCGCCCGGAAACACCATATATTTT.

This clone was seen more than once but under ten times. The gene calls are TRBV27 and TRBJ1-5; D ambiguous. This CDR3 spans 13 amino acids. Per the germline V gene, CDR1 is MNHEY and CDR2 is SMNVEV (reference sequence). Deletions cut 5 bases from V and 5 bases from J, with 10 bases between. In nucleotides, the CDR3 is TGTGCCAGCAGTCCCTCGGGAGATCAGCCCCAGCATTTT. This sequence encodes CASSPSGDQPQHF.